The 19 T cell receptor beta chains given below trace back to one sample, sequenced in a study of patients and donors after allogeneic stem cell transplantation. Each CDR3 protein gets one entry after TCRdb re-called the RT-PCR reads with MiXCR. The data contain about a million distinct CDR3 sequences, about 20% of them singletons. Sequences were obtained from blood, either unsorted or a sorted T cell fraction (not recorded which). The receptors were gathered from a human donor who was either an allogeneic HSCT recipient or a stem cell or donor lymphocyte infusion donor (not recorded which). It is not recorded whose cells these are; they may come from a transplant donor.

This clonotype was observed a handful of times. The chain links TRBV6-5 to TRBJ1-2; unclear D gene. Germline V gene sequence: CDR1 MNHEY, CDR2 SVGAGI. The CDR3 is 14 residues long. V shed 0 bases and J shed 7 bases, with 12 bases lying between them. CDR3 bases: TGTGCCAGCAGTTACTCCCCCCGAGGAGGTGGCTACACCTTC. It encodes CASSYSPRGGGYTF.

The genes are TRBV15 and TRBJ1-5; 8 nucleotides align to TRBD1. Germline V gene data show CDR1 as LNHNV and CDR2 as YYDKDF (reference sequence). The V gene end was trimmed by 6 bases and the J gene end by 7 bases; junction bases not matched to a gene: 5. The CDR3 is made up of 13 amino acids. For the CDR3, the DNA is TGTGCCACCAGAGGACAGGGTGGACAGCCCCAGCATTTT. Its translation: CATRGQGGQPQHF. The complete variable domain, with remaining parts taken from reference TRBV15 and TRBJ1-5, reads DAMVIQNPRYQVTQFGKPVTLSCSQTLNHNVMYWYQQKSSQAPKLLFHYYDKDFNNEADTPDNFQSRRPNTSFCFLDIRSPGLGDTAMYLCATRGQGGQPQHFGDGTRLSIL.

This clonotype was found a few times. The V gene is TRBV20-1, the J gene TRBJ2-5; D is unresolved. The germline V gene has CDR1 DFQATT and CDR2 SNEGSKA (reference sequence). V was shortened by 0 bases and J by 0 bases, with 11 bases between the two germline ends. CDR3 length: 15 amino acids. The DNA of the CDR3 is TGCAGTGCTAGAGATCGTGGCTGGAACCAAGAGACCCAGTACTTC. Protein sequence: CSARDRGWNQETQYF.

This clonotype was seen a handful of times. CDR3 amino acids: CSAMMDSNYGYTF. The DNA of the CDR3 is TGCAGTGCCATGATGGACAGCAACTATGGCTACACCTTC. The chain recombines TRBV20-1 with TRBJ1-2; tentative D call: TRBD1 (6 bases). The germline V gene has CDR1 DFQATT and CDR2 SNEGSKA (reference sequence). The CDR3 loop spans 13 amino acids. Trimming stripped 6 bases from V and 2 bases from J, with 13 bases between.

This clonotype was counted between two and nine times. The chain links TRBV25-1 to TRBJ1-2; D unresolved. Trimming stripped 2 bases from V and 5 bases from J, with 9 bases between. The CDR3 length is 13 residues. CDR1 is MGHDK and CDR2 is SYGVNS in the germline V gene. The CDR3 is CASSEVDGYGYTF. The DNA of the CDR3 is TGTGCCAGCAGTGAAGTGGACGGGTATGGCTACACCTTC.

This clonotype appeared a few times. The CDR3 sequence: CASSLSRGPGTEAFF. The CDR3 DNA is TGTGCCAGCAGTTTAAGCAGGGGACCGGGTACTGAAGCTTTCTTT. The chain carries TRBV27 and TRBJ1-1, with D possibly matching TRBD1 (6 bases). The CDR3 loop spans 15 amino acids. Germline CDR1 MNHEY, CDR2 SMNVEV (reference sequence). Trimming pared 2 bases from V and 5 bases from J, leaving 15 bases between.

This chain joins TRBV7-2 and TRBJ1-1; a possible D gene is TRBD1 (6 bases). Germline CDR1 reads SGHTA; CDR2 reads FQGNSA. Trimming stripped 1 base from V and 5 bases from J, with 17 bases between. This CDR3 has 16 residues. The CDR3 loop reads CASSLVPPGAITEAFF. The CDR3 nucleotides are TGTGCCAGCAGCTTAGTTCCGCCAGGGGCAATTACTGAAGCTTTCTTT.

This clonotype was seen more than once but under ten times. The rearrangement links TRBV5-4 to TRBJ1-4; the D is unclear. The V and J ends lost 1 base and 8 bases respectively, with 15 bases between them. CDR1 and CDR2 (germline): SGHNT, YYREEE (reference sequence). The CDR3 runs 15 residues. DNA for the CDR3: TGTGCCAGCAGCTTGAACGGACCGCGGGAAGAAAAACTGTTTTTT. Translated, it gives CASSLNGPREEKLFF.

The chain recombines TRBV5-4 with TRBJ2-2; 7 bases are shared with TRBD2. CDR1 and CDR2 (germline): SGHNT, YYREEE (reference sequence). CDR3 length: 15 amino acids. Losses at the gene ends were 4 bases for V and 3 bases for J; bases not matched to a gene: 6. DNA of the CDR3: TGTGCCAGCAGCCGGGGACTAAAGGACACCGGGGAGCTGTTTTTT. It encodes CASSRGLKDTGELFF. The full variable domain, rest sourced from reference TRBV5-4 and TRBJ2-2, is ETGVTQSPTHLIKTRGQQVTLRCSSQSGHNTVSWYQQALGQGPQFIFQYYREEENGRGNFPPRFSGLQFPNYSSELNVNALELDDSALYLCASSRGLKDTGELFFGEGSRLTVL.

This clonotype came up many times. V usage is TRBV5-1 and J usage is TRBJ2-1, with 11 nucleotides matching TRBD1. The V gene end was trimmed by 3 bases and the J gene end by 12 bases; junction bases not matched to a gene: 8. There are 14 residues in the CDR3. Per the germline V gene, CDR1 is SGHRS and CDR2 is YFSETQ. The CDR3 DNA is TGCGCCAGCAGCTATCACGGGACAGGGGGTGGGCAGTTCTTC. Encoded protein: CASSYHGTGGGQFF.

This clonotype has only a few counts. The rearrangement links TRBV4-3 to TRBJ2-7; D ambiguous. Trimming stripped 0 bases from V and 2 bases from J, with 11 bases between. Germline V gene sequence: CDR1 LGHNA, CDR2 YSLEER. This CDR3 spans 15 amino acids. This chain's CDR3 is CASSQDRHPAYEQYF. CDR3 coding DNA: TGCGCCAGCAGCCAAGATCGACACCCCGCCTACGAGCAGTACTTC.

This clonotype has ten or more counts. J is TRBJ1-5 and V is TRBV20-1; D unclear. This CDR3 is 13 amino acids long. V was trimmed by 1 base and J by 9 bases, leaving 13 bases between them. The germline CDR1 and CDR2 sequences are DFQATT and SNEGSKA (reference sequence). CDR3 bases: TGCAGTGCTAGAGGGGTCCAGCTAGGGCCCCAGCATTTT. Translation gives CSARGVQLGPQHF.

The genes are TRBV9 and TRBJ2-3; D may be TRBD2 (6 bases). This CDR3 spans 16 amino acids. V lost 0 bases, J lost 4 bases, and 15 bases lay in between. In germline, CDR1 is SGDLS, CDR2 YYNGEE. The CDR3 region has the DNA TGTGCCAGCAGCGTAGGGGGCGGGAAGGGCGCAGATACGCAGTATTTT. Protein sequence: CASSVGGGKGADTQYF.

The chain is built from TRBV6-2 or TRBV6-3 and TRBJ2-3, with 7 bases lining up with TRBD1. The CDR3 is made up of 14 amino acids. Germline V gene data show CDR1 as MNHEY and CDR2 as SVGEGT. After removal of 6 bases from V and 3 bases from J, the junction contained 6 bases not matched to a gene. The CDR3 region is CASRRQGATDTQYF. DNA of the CDR3: TGTGCCAGCAGACGACAGGGAGCGACAGATACGCAGTATTTT.

The chain employs TRBV21-1 and TRBJ2-7; the table assigns TRBD1, which was not confirmed against the DNA. TRBV21-1 is deemed a pseudogene. The CDR3 length is 15 residues. CDR3 nucleotides: TGTGCCAGCAGCGAAACGGGACATCGACGCTACGAGCAGTACTTC. It yields the protein CASSETGHRRYEQYF.

This clonotype was observed a handful of times. The chain has TRBV4-1 and TRBJ1-2; tentatively, D is TRBD1 (6 bases). Germline CDR1 MGHRA, CDR2 YSYEKL. The CDR3 runs 13 residues. V shed 2 bases and J shed 6 bases, with 10 bases lying between them. CDR3 coding DNA: TGCGCCAGCAGCCAACTAGAGGGGGATGGCTACACCTTC. It encodes CASSQLEGDGYTF.

This clonotype was observed a few times. The V call is TRBV12-3 or TRBV12-4, the J call TRBJ1-5; D is unclear. The CDR3 totals 14 residues. Trimming removed 6 bases from V and 5 bases from J, with 14 bases in between. In DNA form, the CDR3 reads TGTGCCAGCAGCAATGCCGGGGAGGATCAGCCCCAGCATTTT. It encodes CASSNAGEDQPQHF.

V and J are TRBV11-3 and TRBJ2-1, with 10 bases matching TRBD2. Germline V CDR1 and CDR2: SGHNT, YENEEA. This CDR3 comprises 15 residues. Trimming at V came to 4 bases and at J to 7 bases, leaving 7 bases not matched to a gene. CDR3 nucleotide sequence: TGTGCCAGCAGCTCTGGACAGCGGGAGGGGAATGAGCAGTTCTTC. Residues: CASSSGQREGNEQFF.

This clonotype came up a few times. The V and J genes are TRBV6-1 and TRBJ1-4; tentatively, D is TRBD1 (6 bases). Per the germline V gene, CDR1 is MNHNS and CDR2 is SASEGT. Deletions cut 6 bases from V and 0 bases from J, with 17 bases between. This CDR3 spans 17 amino acids. In nucleotides, the CDR3 is TGTGCCAGCAGCGTTCCTACAGGGAGGGCAACTAATGAAAAACTGTTTTTT. It translates to CASSVPTGRATNEKLFF.